The rows below give T cell receptor beta chains drawn from one sample of a study of cytomegalovirus exposure and HLA in healthy donors. Using immunoSEQ multiplex PCR, the repertoire was profiled, and TCRdb retains in-frame clones only, with some absent. The sample has some 97,000 clones; 75% to 85% are singletons. Sequenced material: PBMCs. The receptors originated from a woman between 50 and 59 years old in good health and CMV-seropositive. The CDR3 runs from the conserved cysteine through the conserved F or W. D genes are given only for firm matches.

j_call	v_call	d_call	cdr3_aa
TRBJ1-1	TRBV18	.	CASSPSLGESTEAFF
TRBJ2-2	TRBV7-8	TRBD2	CASSLRTSGLSNTGELFF
TRBJ1-5	TRBV27	.	CASSLGTSGNQPQHF
TRBJ2-1	TRBV5-1	TRBD1	CASSPGQERLSEQFF
TRBJ2-7	TRBV12-5	TRBD1	CASGLAWTGVLSEQYF
TRBJ2-5	TRBV5-8	.	CASSLEGITQYF
TRBJ1-2	TRBV4-1	TRBD1	CASSPTGQGYGYTF
TRBJ1-2	TRBV6-6	.	CASSLDSLEGYTF
TRBJ1-2	TRBV4-1	.	CASSRDWEGTNYGYTF
TRBJ2-7	TRBV7-9	TRBD1	CASTPWTGGDEEQYF
TRBJ2-1	TRBV4-1	.	CASSQDLHNEQFF
TRBJ1-4	TRBV6-6	TRBD1	CASSRDRVNEKLFF
TRBJ2-1	TRBV10-2	.	CAGVDGENEQFF
TRBJ2-2	TRBV7-6	TRBD1	CASSKGGWGTGELFF
TRBJ2-3	TRBV9	.	CASSLGAGASTDTQYF
TRBJ2-7	TRBV7-2	.	CASSHRLGPYEQYF
TRBJ1-3	TRBV10-3	.	CAISETNSGNTIYF
TRBJ2-7	TRBV6-5	.	CASSYSVTGITYEQYF
TRBJ1-1	TRBV29-1	TRBD1	CSVHQDRGNTEAFF
TRBJ2-2	TRBV19	TRBD2	CASSISGVGTGELFF
TRBJ2-3	TRBV7-9	.	CASSSGPSSTQYF
TRBJ1-1	TRBV2	.	CASSATGENTEAFF
.	TRBV5-6	.	CASSGSSYEQYF
TRBJ2-7	TRBV6-5	TRBD1	CASSYSNRGVSYEQYF
TRBJ2-2	TRBV5-1	TRBD2	CASSGGSGSANTGELFF
TRBJ2-6	TRBV7-9	.	CASSLREAALSGANVLTF
TRBJ1-2	TRBV7-9	.	CASSLEQNYGYTF
TRBJ1-2	TRBV11-2	.	CASSDRGNYGYTF
TRBJ1-1	TRBV6-5	TRBD1	CASSYGQGAMNTEAFF
TRBJ2-7	TRBV11-2	TRBD2	CASSHGGLLLTNEQYF
TRBJ1-5	TRBV21-1	.	CASSTGQGSGIEQPQHF
TRBJ1-5	TRBV14	TRBD1	CASSQGDNQPQHF
TRBJ2-1	TRBV7-6	TRBD2	CASSLFSGSRYNEQFF
TRBJ1-2	TRBV15	.	CATSRGEGGYGYTF
TRBJ2-2	TRBV18	.	CASSPKWSLATGELFF
TRBJ2-3	TRBV7-2	.	CASSLVGPHGGTDTQYF
TRBJ2-2	TRBV2	TRBD1	CASRPTGASTGELFF
TRBJ2-7	TRBV5-1	TRBD2	CASSLESSGLLYEQYF
TRBJ2-1	TRBV19	TRBD2	CASSRKLLAGENNEQFF
TRBJ2-5	TRBV6-1	TRBD1	CASSLWTGAKETQYF
TRBJ2-1	TRBV6-5	TRBD2	CASSYLPGAGYNEQFF
TRBJ1-2	TRBV7-9	.	CSSSSDSYGYTF
TRBJ2-1	TRBV29-1	.	CSVEFAQAIPYNEQFF
TRBJ1-3	TRBV19	.	CASSITYRGNTIYF
.	TRBV7-8	TRBD1	CASSFRDRGNEQYF
TRBJ1-2	TRBV7-8	TRBD1	CASSHDRVSGYTF
TRBJ2-3	TRBV10-1	TRBD1	CASSESTGGRQYF
TRBJ2-1	TRBV7-3	.	CASSLNAGLDEQFF
TRBJ2-7	TRBV7-9	.	CSSSPGSVYEQYF
TRBJ1-1	TRBV2	TRBD1	CASTLGQGVTEAFF
TRBJ2-5	TRBV15	.	CATSPSRGSSETQYF
TRBJ2-5	TRBV7-7	.	CASSPETGQETQYF
TRBJ2-2	TRBV19	.	CASSSFPGKGTGELFF
TRBJ1-6	TRBV9	.	CASSEWDSSPLHF
TRBJ1-2	TRBV6-5	.	CASSLLDSSGGYTF
.	TRBV29-1	.	CSVELIGGSYEQYF
TRBJ1-5	TRBV2	.	CASSAQEGVNQPQHF
TRBJ1-5	TRBV19	TRBD1	CASSRWTGDRIQPQHF
TRBJ1-4	TRBV2	.	CASSDSTGLEKLFF